Reported below is one TCR beta chain. Its antigen is undetermined. Using immunoSEQ multiplex PCR, the repertoire was profiled, and TCRdb retains in-frame clones only, with some absent. Among 55,000 to 80,000 clones, about 95% were seen once, and the ten largest hold less than 3.5%. The data originate from a study of cytomegalovirus exposure and HLA in healthy donors. Study-level points and caveats: Subsequent analysis of the 100 to 150 validation repertoires found a tendency for first-cohort TCR clusters to co-occur.

The sequencing sample was made of PBMCs. The source is a man aged 18 to 30 in good health and CMV-seronegative.

CDR3 protein: CAWSQTGPNEKLFF. The DNA of the CDR3 is TGTGCCTGGAGTCAGACAGGCCCTAATGAAAAACTGTTTTTT. J is TRBJ1-4 and V is TRBV30, with D maybe TRBD1 (6 bases). Germline V CDR1 and CDR2: GTSNPN, SVGIG (reference sequence). The CDR3 runs 14 residues. V shed 2 bases and J shed 3 bases, with 10 bases lying between them.